This T cell receptor (beta chain) was captured in a study of cytomegalovirus exposure and HLA in healthy donors. The PCR employed 60 Vbeta primers together with 13 Jbeta primers. The method was immunoSEQ multiplex PCR; TCRdb's version includes in-frame clones alone and lacks a portion of them. The top ten hold over 6.5% of the sample, which has fewer than 150,000 clones, around three quarters seen once. This sequence was found in a man aged 35 to 55 in good health and CMV-seropositive. The sample consisted of PBMCs.

CDR3 bases: TGTGCCATCAGTGACCGGACAGGGGGCCCCTACGAGCAGTACTTC. Translating gives CAISDRTGGPYEQYF. The gene calls are TRBV10-3 and TRBJ2-7; 11 bases map to TRBD1. The CDR3 spans 15 residues. Germline V lookup: CDR1 ENHRY, CDR2 SYGVKD. J gave up 2 bases and V 3 bases, and 3 bases lay outside the gene matches.